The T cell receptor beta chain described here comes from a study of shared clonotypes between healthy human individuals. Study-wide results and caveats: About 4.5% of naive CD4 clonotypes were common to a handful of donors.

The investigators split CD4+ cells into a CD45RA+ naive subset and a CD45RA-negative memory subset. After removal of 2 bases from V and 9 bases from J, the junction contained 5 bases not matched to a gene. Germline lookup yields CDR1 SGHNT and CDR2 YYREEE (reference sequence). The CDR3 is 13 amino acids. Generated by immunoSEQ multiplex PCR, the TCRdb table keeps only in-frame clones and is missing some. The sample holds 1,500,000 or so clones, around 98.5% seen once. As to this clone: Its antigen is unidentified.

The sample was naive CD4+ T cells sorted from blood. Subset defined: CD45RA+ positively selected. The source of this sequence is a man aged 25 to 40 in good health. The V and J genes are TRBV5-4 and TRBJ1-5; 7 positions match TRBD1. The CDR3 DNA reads TGTGCCAGCAGCTTTGACAGGGACGGGCCCCAGCATTTT. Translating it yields CASSFDRDGPQHF.